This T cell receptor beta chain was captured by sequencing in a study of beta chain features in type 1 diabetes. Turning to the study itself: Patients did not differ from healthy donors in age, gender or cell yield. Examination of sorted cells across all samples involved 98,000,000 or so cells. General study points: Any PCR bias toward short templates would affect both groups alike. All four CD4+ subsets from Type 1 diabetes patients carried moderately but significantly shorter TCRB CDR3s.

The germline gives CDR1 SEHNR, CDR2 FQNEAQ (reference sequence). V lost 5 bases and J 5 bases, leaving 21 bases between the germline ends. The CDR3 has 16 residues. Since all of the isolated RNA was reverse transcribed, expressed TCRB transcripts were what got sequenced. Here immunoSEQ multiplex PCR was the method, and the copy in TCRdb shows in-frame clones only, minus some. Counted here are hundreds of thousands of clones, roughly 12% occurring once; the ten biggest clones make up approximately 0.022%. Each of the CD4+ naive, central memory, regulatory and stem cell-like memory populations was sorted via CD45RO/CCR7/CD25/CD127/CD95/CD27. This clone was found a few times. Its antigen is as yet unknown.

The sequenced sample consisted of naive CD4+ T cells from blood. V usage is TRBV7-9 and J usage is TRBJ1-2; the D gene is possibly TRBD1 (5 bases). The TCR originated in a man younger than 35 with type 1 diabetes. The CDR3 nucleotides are TGTGCCAGCAGCAGAGGGACGGATTCGTTCGATTATGGCTACACCTTC. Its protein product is CASSRGTDSFDYGYTF.